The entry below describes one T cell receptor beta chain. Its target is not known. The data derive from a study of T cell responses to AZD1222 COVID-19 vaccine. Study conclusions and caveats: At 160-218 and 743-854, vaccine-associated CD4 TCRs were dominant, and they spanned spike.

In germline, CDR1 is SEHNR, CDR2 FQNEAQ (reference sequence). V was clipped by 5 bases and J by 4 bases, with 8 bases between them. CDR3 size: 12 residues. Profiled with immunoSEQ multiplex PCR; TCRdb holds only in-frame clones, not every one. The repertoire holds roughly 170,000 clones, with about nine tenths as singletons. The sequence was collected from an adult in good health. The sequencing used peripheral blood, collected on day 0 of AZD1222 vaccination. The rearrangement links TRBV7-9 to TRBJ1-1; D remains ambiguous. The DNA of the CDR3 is TGTGCCAGCAGCGCGCCAGTCACTGAAGCTTTCTTT. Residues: CASSAPVTEAFF.